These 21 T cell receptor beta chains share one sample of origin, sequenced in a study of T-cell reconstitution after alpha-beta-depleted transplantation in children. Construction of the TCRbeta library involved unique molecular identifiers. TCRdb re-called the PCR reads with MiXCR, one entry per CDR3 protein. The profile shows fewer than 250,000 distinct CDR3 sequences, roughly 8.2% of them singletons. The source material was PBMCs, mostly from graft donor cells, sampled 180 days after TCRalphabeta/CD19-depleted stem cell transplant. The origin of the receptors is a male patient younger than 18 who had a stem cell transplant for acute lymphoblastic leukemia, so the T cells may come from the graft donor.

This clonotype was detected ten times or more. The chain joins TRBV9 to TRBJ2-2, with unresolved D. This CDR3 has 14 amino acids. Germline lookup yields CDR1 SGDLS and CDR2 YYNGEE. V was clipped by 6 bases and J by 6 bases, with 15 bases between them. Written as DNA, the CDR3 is TGTGCCAGCACCGCCCACAACACAGCCGGGGAGCTGTTTTTT. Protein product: CASTAHNTAGELFF.

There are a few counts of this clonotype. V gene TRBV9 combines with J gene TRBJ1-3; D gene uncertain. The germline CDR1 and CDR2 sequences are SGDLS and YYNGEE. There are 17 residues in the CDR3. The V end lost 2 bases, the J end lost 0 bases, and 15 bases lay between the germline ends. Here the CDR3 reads CASSVSHGALSGNTIYF. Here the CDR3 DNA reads TGTGCCAGCAGCGTCTCCCACGGAGCCCTCTCTGGAAACACCATATATTTT. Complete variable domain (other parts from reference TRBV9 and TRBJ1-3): DSGVTQTPKHLITATGQRVTLRCSPRSGDLSVYWYQQSLDQGLQFLIQYYNGEERAKGNILERFSAQQFPDLHSELNLSSLELGDSALYFCASSVSHGALSGNTIYFGEGSWLTVV.

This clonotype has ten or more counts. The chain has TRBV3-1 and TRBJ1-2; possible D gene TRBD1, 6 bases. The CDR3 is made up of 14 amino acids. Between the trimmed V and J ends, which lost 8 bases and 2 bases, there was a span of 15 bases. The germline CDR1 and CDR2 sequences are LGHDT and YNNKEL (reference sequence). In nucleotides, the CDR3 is TGTGCCAGCGGCGTTGGGACAATAAACTATGGCTACACCTTC. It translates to CASGVGTINYGYTF.

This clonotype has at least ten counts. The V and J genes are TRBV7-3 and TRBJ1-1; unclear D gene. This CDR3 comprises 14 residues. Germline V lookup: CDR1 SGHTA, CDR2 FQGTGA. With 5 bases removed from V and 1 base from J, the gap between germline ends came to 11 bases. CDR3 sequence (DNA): TGTGCCAGCAGCCCCGGGCGTCGGAACACTGAAGCTTTCTTT. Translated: CASSPGRRNTEAFF.

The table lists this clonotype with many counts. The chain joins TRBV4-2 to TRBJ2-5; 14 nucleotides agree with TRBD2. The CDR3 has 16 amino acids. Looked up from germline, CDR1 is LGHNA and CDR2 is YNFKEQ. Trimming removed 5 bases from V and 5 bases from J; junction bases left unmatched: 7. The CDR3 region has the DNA TGTGCCAGCAGCTCTCGACTAGCGGGGGGGCCGGAGACCCAGTACTTC. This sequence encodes CASSSRLAGGPETQYF.

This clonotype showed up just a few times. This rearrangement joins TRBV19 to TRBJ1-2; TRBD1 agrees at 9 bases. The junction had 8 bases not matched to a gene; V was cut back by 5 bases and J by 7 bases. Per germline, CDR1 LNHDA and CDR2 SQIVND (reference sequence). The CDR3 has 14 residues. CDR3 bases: TGTGCCAGTAGTGTCCGGGACAGGGCCGGTGGCTACACCTTC. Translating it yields CASSVRDRAGGYTF.

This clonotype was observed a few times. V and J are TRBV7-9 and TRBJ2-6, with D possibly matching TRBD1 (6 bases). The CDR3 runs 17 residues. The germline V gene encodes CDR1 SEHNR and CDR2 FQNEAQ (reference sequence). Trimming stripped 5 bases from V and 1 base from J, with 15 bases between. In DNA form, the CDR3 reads TGTGCCAGCAGCCGACCCCCCACAGGGTCTGGGGCCAACGTCCTGACTTTC. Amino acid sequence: CASSRPPTGSGANVLTF.

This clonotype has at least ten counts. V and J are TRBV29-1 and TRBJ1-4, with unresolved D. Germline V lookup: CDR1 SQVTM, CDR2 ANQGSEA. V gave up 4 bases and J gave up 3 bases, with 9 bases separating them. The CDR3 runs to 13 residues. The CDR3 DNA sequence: TGCAGCGTTGTAGTCCTACCTAATGAAAAACTGTTTTTT. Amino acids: CSVVVLPNEKLFF.

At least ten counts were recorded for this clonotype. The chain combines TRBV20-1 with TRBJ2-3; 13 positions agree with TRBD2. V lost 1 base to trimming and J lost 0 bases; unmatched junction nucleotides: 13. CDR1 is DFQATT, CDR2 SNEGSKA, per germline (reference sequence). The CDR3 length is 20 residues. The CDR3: CSARARLAGGFTSSTDTQYF. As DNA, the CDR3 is TGCAGTGCTAGAGCCCGACTAGCGGGGGGTTTCACGTCTAGCACAGATACGCAGTATTTT.

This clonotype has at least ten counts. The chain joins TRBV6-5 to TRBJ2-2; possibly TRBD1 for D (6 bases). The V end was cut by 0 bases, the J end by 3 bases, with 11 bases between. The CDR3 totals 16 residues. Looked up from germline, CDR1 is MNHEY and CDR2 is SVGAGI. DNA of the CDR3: TGTGCCAGCAGTTACTCGGGGGCTCTCTACACCGGGGAGCTGTTTTTT. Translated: CASSYSGALYTGELFF.

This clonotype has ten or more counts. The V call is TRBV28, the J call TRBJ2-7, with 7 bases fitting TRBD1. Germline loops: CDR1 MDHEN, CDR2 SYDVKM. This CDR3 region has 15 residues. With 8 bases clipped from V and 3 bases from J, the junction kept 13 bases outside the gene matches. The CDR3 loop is CASATDRVGRYEQYF. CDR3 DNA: TGTGCCAGCGCGACCGACAGGGTCGGGCGCTACGAGCAGTACTTC.

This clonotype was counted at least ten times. The CDR3 here is CASTPLSTGSRYF. CDR3 DNA sequence: TGTGCCAGCACCCCCTTGTCGACAGGCTCGAGGTATTTT. V gene TRBV12-3 or TRBV12-4 combines with J gene TRBJ2-3; a weak D match, TRBD1 (6 bases). The CDR3 sequence is 13 residues long. The ends were cut back, 7 bases at V and 14 bases at J, with 22 bases in the middle.

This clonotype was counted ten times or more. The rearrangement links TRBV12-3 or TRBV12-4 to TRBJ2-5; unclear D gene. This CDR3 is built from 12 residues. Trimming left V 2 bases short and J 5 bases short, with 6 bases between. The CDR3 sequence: CASSLIEETQYF. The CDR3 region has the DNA TGTGCCAGCAGTTTAATAGAGGAGACCCAGTACTTC.

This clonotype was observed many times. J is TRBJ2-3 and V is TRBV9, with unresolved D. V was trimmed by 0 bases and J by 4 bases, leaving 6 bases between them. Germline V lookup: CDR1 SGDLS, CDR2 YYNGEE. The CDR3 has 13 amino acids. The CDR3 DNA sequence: TGTGCCAGCAGCGTAGGAGCCGCAGATACGCAGTATTTT. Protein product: CASSVGAADTQYF.

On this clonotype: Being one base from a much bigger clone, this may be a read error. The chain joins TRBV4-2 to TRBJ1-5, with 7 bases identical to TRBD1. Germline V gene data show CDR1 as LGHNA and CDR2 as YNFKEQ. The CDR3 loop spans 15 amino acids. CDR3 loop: CAISIFDRADQPQHF. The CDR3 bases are TGTGCCATCAGCATTTTCGACAGGGCCGATCAGCCCCAGCATTTT.

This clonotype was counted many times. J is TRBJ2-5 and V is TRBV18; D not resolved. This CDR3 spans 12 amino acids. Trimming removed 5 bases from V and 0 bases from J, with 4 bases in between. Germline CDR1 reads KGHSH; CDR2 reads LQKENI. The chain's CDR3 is CASSTYQETQYF. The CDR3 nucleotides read TGTGCCAGCTCAACGTACCAAGAGACCCAGTACTTC.

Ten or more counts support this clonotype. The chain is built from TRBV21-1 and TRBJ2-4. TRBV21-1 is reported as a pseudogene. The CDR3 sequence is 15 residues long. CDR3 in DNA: TGTGCCAGCACTCTCTTCCGGTTGGCCAAAAACATTCAGTACTTC. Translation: CASTLFRLAKNIQYF.

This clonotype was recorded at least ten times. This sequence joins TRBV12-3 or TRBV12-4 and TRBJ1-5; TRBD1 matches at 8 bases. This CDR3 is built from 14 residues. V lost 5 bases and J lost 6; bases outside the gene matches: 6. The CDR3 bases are TGTGCCAGCAGTCGAGGACAGGGCGGTCAGCCCCAGCATTTT. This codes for CASSRGQGGQPQHF.

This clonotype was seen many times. CDR3 coding DNA: TGTGCCAGCAGTTTACTTCAGACTAGCGGCCAAGAGACCCAGTACTTC. This sequence encodes CASSLLQTSGQETQYF. The gene calls are TRBV27 and TRBJ2-5, with 9 nucleotides matching TRBD2. CDR1 is MNHEY, CDR2 SMNVEV, per germline (reference sequence). The CDR3 runs 16 residues. V shed 2 bases, J shed 1 base, and the junction held 5 bases outside the gene matches.

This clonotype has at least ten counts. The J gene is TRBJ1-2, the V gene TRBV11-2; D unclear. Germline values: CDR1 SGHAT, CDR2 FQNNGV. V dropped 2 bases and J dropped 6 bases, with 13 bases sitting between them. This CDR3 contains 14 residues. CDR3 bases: TGTGCCAGCAGCTTACTGGTAGGGAGTGATGGCTACACCTTC. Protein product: CASSLLVGSDGYTF.

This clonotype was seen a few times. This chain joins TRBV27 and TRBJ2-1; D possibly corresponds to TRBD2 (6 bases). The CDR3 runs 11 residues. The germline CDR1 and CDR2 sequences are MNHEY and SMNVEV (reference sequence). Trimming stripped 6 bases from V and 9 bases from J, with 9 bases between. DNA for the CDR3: TGTGCCAGCAGCCGGGAGAGTGAGCAGTTCTTC. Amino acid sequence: CASSRESEQFF.